This TCR beta chain was observed in a study of T-cell memory formation after mild COVID-19. A single record per CDR3 protein comes from TCRdb applying MiXCR to the 5' RACE reads. The table records 450,000 to 650,000 distinct CDR3 sequences, roughly a fifth of them present only once. The CDR3 consists of 11 residues. Trimming at V came to 7 bases and at J to 2 bases, leaving 1 base not matched to a gene. Per the germline V gene, CDR1 is SQVTM and CDR2 is ANQGSEA. The rearrangement joins TRBV29-1 to TRBJ1-1; 7 nucleotides line up with TRBD1. This sequence was found in an adult woman who had mild COVID-19 (a few samples of this study predate the infection). Cell type and time point are not known. The sequencing sample was made of PBMCs or a T cell subset sorted from them (not recorded which). The chain's CDR3 is CSGQGNTEAFF. The CDR3 coding sequence is TGCAGCGGACAGGGAAACACTGAAGCTTTCTTT.